Reported below is one TCR beta chain. The source of the sample is a study of blood T cell repertoires in COVID-19. Sequencing used immunoSEQ multiplex PCR; TCRdb keeps in-frame clones, though not all of them. The table includes around 400,000 clones, roughly 90% detected once. Germline-derived CDR1 and CDR2 are SGHAT and FQNNGV. V was clipped by 6 bases and J by 7 bases, with 15 bases between them. This CDR3 has 13 residues. This TCR was sampled from a man between 35 and 55 years old with acute or convalescent COVID-19. Material: peripheral blood. This chain uses TRBV11-2 with TRBJ1-1; D not resolved. The CDR3 sequence: CASRRETPYEAFF. CDR3 coding DNA: TGTGCCAGCAGGAGAGAAACCCCCTATGAAGCTTTCTTT.